Presented here are 18 T cell receptor beta chains from one specimen sequenced in a study of shared clonotypes between healthy human individuals. The assay was immunoSEQ multiplex PCR, and TCRdb's table has in-frame clones only and misses some. The sample shows some 2,500,000 clones, roughly 92% of them seen only once. The sequencing sample was made of naive CD4+ T cells from PBMCs. The subset denotes: CD45RA+ positively selected. The receptors here all came from a man aged 18 to 29 in good health. Some clones in this sample may be carry-over from other donors' samples.

The V call is TRBV28, the J call TRBJ2-7; TRBD2 agrees at 9 bases. Germline assignment: CDR1 MDHEN and CDR2 SYDVKM. Germline trimming cut 4 bases from V and 0 bases from J; bases unmatched to any gene: 10. The CDR3 extends over 17 amino acids. The CDR3 DNA reads TGTGCCAGCAGTTCCCCTACTAGCGGGCTCTACTCCTACGAGCAGTACTTC. It specifies CASSSPTSGLYSYEQYF. Full variable domain (rest looked up from reference TRBV28 and TRBJ2-7): DVKVTQSSRYLVKRTGEKVFLECVQDMDHENMFWYRQDPGLGLRLIYFSYDVKMKEKGDIPEGYSVSREKKERFSLILESASTNQTSMYLCASSSPTSGLYSYEQYFGPGTRLTVT.

The V and J genes are TRBV27 and TRBJ1-5, with D maybe TRBD1 (5 bases). This CDR3 spans 12 amino acids. Germline values: CDR1 MNHEY, CDR2 SMNVEV (reference sequence). The V end lost 5 bases, the J end lost 7 bases, and 9 bases lay between the germline ends. Here the CDR3 reads CASSRGGQPQHF. Written as DNA, the CDR3 is TGTGCCAGCAGTCGGGGCGGACAGCCCCAGCATTTT.

The gene calls are TRBV5-1 and TRBJ2-1; 10 nucleotides align to TRBD2. The CDR3 totals 15 residues. V gave up 3 bases and J gave up 4 bases; unmatched junction bases: 4. Germline V gene data show CDR1 as SGHRS and CDR2 as YFSETQ. The CDR3 nucleotides read TGCGCCAGCAGCTGGGGACTAGCGATGTACAATGAGCAGTTCTTC. This encodes CASSWGLAMYNEQFF.

This chain joins TRBV18 and TRBJ2-7; a possible D gene is TRBD2 (6 bases). The CDR3 is made up of 14 amino acids. Trimming pared 1 base from V and 7 bases from J, leaving 14 bases between. Germline values: CDR1 KGHSH, CDR2 LQKENI. In DNA form, the CDR3 reads TGTGCCAGCTCACCACTCCCCTCCGGGGGTGAGCAGTACTTC. Amino acids: CASSPLPSGGEQYF.

J is TRBJ1-1 and V is TRBV7-8; no reliable D call. Per the germline V gene, CDR1 is SGHVS and CDR2 is FQNEAQ. V lost 1 base and J lost 0, with 6 bases in between. This CDR3 contains 14 residues. CDR3 sequence reads: CASSLGLMNTEAFF. CDR3 bases: TGTGCCAGCAGCTTAGGACTAATGAACACTGAAGCTTTCTTT.

With regard to this clone: Other DNA sequences of this sample code for an identical CDR3. V gene TRBV5-1 combines with J gene TRBJ2-7; no definite D call. The V end was cut by 0 bases, the J end by 3 bases, with 7 bases between. The germline CDR1 and CDR2 sequences are SGHRS and YFSETQ. The CDR3 runs 13 residues. CDR3 protein: CASSLGLNYEQYF. In DNA, the CDR3 is TGCGCCAGCAGCTTGGGACTGAACTACGAGCAGTACTTC.

The chain employs TRBV5-4 and TRBJ1-3, with 9 bases matching TRBD1. The CDR3 sequence is 16 residues long. The germline V gene has CDR1 SGHNT and CDR2 YYREEE (reference sequence). The V gene end was trimmed by 2 bases and the J gene end by 2 bases; junction bases not matched to a gene: 5. CDR3 sequence (DNA): TGTGCCAGCAGCTTTTTGGACAGGGGACCTGGAAACACCATATATTTT. The encoded protein is CASSFLDRGPGNTIYF.

The gene calls are TRBV25-1 and TRBJ2-1; unclear D gene. Germline assignment: CDR1 MGHDK and CDR2 SYGVNS. The CDR3 is 12 residues long. V lost 2 bases to trimming and J lost 5 bases, with 4 bases between them. The CDR3: CASSEPNNEQFF. In nucleotides, the CDR3 is TGTGCCAGCAGTGAACCCAACAATGAGCAGTTCTTC.

CDR3 residues: CASRRTGDGDEKLFF. The CDR3 DNA reads TGCGCCAGCAGGCGGACAGGGGATGGGGATGAAAAACTGTTTTTT. The rearrangement links TRBV5-1 to TRBJ1-4; TRBD1 agrees at 9 bases. CDR3 length: 15 amino acids. Unmatched junction bases numbered 8, after V lost 5 bases and J lost 6 bases. Germline CDR1 and CDR2: SGHRS and YFSETQ. Drawing the rest from reference TRBV5-1 and TRBJ1-4, the complete variable domain is KAGVTQTPRYLIKTRGQQVTLSCSPISGHRSVSWYQQTPGQGLQFLFEYFSETQRNKGNFPGRFSGRQFSNSRSEMNVSTLELGDSALYLCASRRTGDGDEKLFFGSGTQLSVL.

The chain carries TRBV5-1 and TRBJ1-2; 8 nucleotides match TRBD1. CDR1 and CDR2 (germline): SGHRS, YFSETQ. The CDR3 is made up of 14 amino acids. V lost 5 bases to trimming and J lost 8 bases; unmatched junction nucleotides: 11. CDR3 loop: CASRENRGSGGYTF. The CDR3 DNA sequence: TGCGCCAGCAGAGAAAACAGGGGGTCCGGCGGCTACACCTTC.

The gene calls are TRBV2 and TRBJ2-5; D gene unclear. Per germline, CDR1 SNHLY and CDR2 FYNNEI. The CDR3 spans 14 residues. The V and J ends lost 4 bases and 3 bases respectively, with 12 bases between them. CDR3 coding DNA: TGTGCCAGCAGTGTGGCCAGCTCAAAAGAGACCCAGTACTTC. It codes for CASSVASSKETQYF.

This chain connects TRBV7-3 to TRBJ1-4; the D is unclear. The CDR3 sequence is 15 residues long. Germline loops: CDR1 SGHTA, CDR2 FQGTGA. Trimming left V 5 bases short and J 0 bases short, with 10 bases between. The CDR3 protein is CASSPGLATNEKLFF. The CDR3 nucleotides are TGTGCCAGCAGCCCCGGTCTCGCAACTAATGAAAAACTGTTTTTT.

This sequence joins TRBV5-6 and TRBJ1-2, with D hard to call. The germline V and J ends were trimmed by 4 bases and 1 base, with 11 bases remaining between them. This CDR3 is 14 amino acids long. From germline, CDR1 is SGHDT and CDR2 YYEEEE. This CDR3 reads CASSDVGDNYGYTF. In nucleotides, the CDR3 is TGTGCCAGCAGCGACGTAGGAGATAACTATGGCTACACCTTC.

The chain combines TRBV4-2 with TRBJ2-3; D tentatively fits TRBD1 or TRBD2 (5 bases each). This CDR3 spans 14 amino acids. The V and J ends lost 1 base and 2 bases respectively, with 7 bases between them. The germline CDR1 and CDR2 sequences are LGHNA and YNFKEQ. CDR3 residues: CASSQAGTTDTQYF. As DNA, the CDR3 is TGTGCCAGCAGCCAAGCCGGGACCACAGATACGCAGTATTTT.

As regards this clone: Other nucleotide sequences from this sample produce the same CDR3. The chain recombines TRBV28 with TRBJ2-7; D call uncertain. Trimming removed 2 bases at V and 0 bases at J, with 5 bases between. CDR1 and CDR2 from the germline V gene are MDHEN and SYDVKM. This CDR3 region has 13 residues. CDR3 sequence (DNA): TGTGCCAGCAGTTTAGTGGACTCCTACGAGCAGTACTTC. It encodes CASSLVDSYEQYF.

V gene TRBV7-9 combines with J gene TRBJ2-3; TRBD2 is a possible D gene (5 bases). This CDR3 spans 15 amino acids. V lost 1 base to trimming and J lost 0 bases, with 8 bases between them. The germline gives CDR1 SEHNR, CDR2 FQNEAQ (reference sequence). CDR3 amino acids: CASSLGRTSTDTQYF. The CDR3 DNA reads TGTGCCAGCAGCTTAGGACGGACTAGCACAGATACGCAGTATTTT. Looking up the rest from reference TRBV7-9 and TRBJ2-3 gives the full variable domain: DTGVSQNPRHKITKRGQNVTFRCDPISEHNRLYWYRQTLGQGPEFLTYFQNEAQLEKSRLLSDRFSAERPKGSFSTLEIQRTEQGDSAMYLCASSLGRTSTDTQYFGPGTRLTVL.

The V and J genes are TRBV5-1 and TRBJ1-1, with no clear D. The germline gives CDR1 SGHRS, CDR2 YFSETQ. The CDR3 spans 15 residues. V dropped 4 bases and J dropped 1 base, with 14 bases sitting between them. The CDR3 reads CASSPSTRWNTEAFF. The CDR3 nucleotides read TGCGCCAGCAGCCCAAGTACTCGGTGGAACACTGAAGCTTTCTTT.

This chain uses TRBV5-1 with TRBJ2-5, with D possibly matching TRBD1 (6 bases). Trimming stripped 0 bases from V and 7 bases from J, with 13 bases between. Germline CDR1 is SGHRS and CDR2 is YFSETQ. CDR3 length: 14 residues. The CDR3 reads CASSLAAGEGTQYF. CDR3 DNA: TGCGCCAGCAGCTTGGCGGCAGGGGAAGGGACCCAGTACTTC.